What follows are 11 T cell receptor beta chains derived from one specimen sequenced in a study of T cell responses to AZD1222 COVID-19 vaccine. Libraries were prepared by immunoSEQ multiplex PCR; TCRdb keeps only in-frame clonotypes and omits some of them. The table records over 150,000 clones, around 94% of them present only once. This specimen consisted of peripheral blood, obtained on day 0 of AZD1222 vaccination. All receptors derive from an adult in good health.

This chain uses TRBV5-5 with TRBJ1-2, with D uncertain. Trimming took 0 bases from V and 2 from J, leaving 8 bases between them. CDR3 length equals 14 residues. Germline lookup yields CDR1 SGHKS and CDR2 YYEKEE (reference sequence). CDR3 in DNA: TGTGCCAGCAGCTTGGGTACAGCAAACTATGGCTACACCTTC. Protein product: CASSLGTANYGYTF.

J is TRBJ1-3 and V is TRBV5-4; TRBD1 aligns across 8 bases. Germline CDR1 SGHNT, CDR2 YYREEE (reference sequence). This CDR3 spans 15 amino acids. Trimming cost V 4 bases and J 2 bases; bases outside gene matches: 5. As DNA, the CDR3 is TGTGCCAGCAGCCCGTCGACAGGGGCTGGAAACACCATATATTTT. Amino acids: CASSPSTGAGNTIYF.

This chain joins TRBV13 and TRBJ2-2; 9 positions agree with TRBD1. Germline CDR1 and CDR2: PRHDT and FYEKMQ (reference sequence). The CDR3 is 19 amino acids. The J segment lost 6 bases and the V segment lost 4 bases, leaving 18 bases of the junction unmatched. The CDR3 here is CASSWGRHRGPNYAGELFF. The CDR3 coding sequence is TGTGCCAGCAGCTGGGGTCGGCACAGGGGGCCGAATTATGCCGGGGAGCTGTTTTTT.

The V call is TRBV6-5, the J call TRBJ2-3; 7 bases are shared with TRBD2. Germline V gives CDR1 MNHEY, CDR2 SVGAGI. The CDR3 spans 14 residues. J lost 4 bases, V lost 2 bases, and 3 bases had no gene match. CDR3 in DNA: TGTGCCAGCAGTTACGGGCGGGGGTCAGATACGCAGTATTTT. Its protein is CASSYGRGSDTQYF.

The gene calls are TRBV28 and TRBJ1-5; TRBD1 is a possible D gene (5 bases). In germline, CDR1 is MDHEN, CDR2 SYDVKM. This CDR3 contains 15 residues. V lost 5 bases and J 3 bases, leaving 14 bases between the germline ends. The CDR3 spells CASSLRQRDNQPQHF. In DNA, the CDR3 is TGTGCCAGCAGTCTTAGACAGCGGGACAATCAGCCCCAGCATTTT.

CDR3 sequence reads: CATSPRGRDAFF. The CDR3, as DNA: TGTGCCACCAGCCCTCGGGGACGGGACGCTTTCTTT. This sequence joins TRBV15 and TRBJ1-1; possibly TRBD1 for D (5 bases). This CDR3 is 12 amino acids long. Trimming took off 5 bases at V and 11 bases at J, with 15 bases between the two ends. Germline assignment: CDR1 LNHNV and CDR2 YYDKDF (reference sequence).

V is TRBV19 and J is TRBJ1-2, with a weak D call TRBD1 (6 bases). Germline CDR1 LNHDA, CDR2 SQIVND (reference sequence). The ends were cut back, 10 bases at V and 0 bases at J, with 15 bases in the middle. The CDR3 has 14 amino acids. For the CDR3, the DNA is TGTGCCACCCTAGGGGGTGGGGCTAACTATGGCTACACCTTC. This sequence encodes CATLGGGANYGYTF.

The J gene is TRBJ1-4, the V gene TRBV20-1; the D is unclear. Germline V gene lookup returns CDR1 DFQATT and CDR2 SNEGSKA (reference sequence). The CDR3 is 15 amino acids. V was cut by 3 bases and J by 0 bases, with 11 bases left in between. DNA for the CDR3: TGCAGTGCTAGTCGGCAGGCAGCAACTAATGAAAAACTGTTTTTT. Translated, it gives CSASRQAATNEKLFF.

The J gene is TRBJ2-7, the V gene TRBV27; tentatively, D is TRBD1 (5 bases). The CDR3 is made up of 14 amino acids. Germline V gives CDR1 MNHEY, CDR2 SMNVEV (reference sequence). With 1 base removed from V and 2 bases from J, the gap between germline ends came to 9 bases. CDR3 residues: CASSLLNRPYEQYF. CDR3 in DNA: TGTGCCAGCAGTTTATTGAACAGGCCCTACGAGCAGTACTTC.

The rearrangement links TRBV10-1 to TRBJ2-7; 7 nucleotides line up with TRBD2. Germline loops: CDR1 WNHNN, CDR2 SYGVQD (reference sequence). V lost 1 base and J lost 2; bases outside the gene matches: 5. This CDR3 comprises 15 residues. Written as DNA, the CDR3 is TGCGCCAGCAGTGAGTTTAAACTAGCGACCTACGAGCAGTACTTC. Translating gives CASSEFKLATYEQYF.

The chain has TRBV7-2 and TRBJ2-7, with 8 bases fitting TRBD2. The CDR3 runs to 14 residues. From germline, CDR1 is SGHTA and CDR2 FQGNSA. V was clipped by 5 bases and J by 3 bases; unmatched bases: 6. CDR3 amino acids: CASSPLSGSYEQYV. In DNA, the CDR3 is TGTGCCAGCAGCCCCCTAAGCGGGAGCTACGAGCAGTACGTC.